The entry below gives a single T cell receptor (beta chain) sequence along with its context. Germline V gene sequence: CDR1 SGDLS, CDR2 YYNGEE. The CDR3 consists of 15 residues. Trimming cost V 0 bases and J 4 bases, with 13 bases left between them. This record belongs to a study of Ad26.COV2.S vaccination and SARS-CoV-2 variants. Study at large: Ad26.COV2.S shots went into the muscle once or twice, 56 days apart.

Only in-frame clones appear in the TCRdb table, and some are missing; sequencing was by immunoSEQ multiplex PCR. The table lists 200,000 to 300,000 clones, roughly 88% of them singletons. Documented treatment: about 20 received Ad26.COV2.S at low or high dose, single or two shots; about 5 received placebo; per-sample allocation not given. Collection of the samples took place on day 63 after the first injection of vaccine or placebo. This receptor was taken from a person aged 18-65 years who received the Ad26.COV2.S COVID-19 vaccine or a placebo. The chain recombines TRBV9 with TRBJ1-2; D unresolved. Specimen: peripheral blood, collected in a trial of Ad26.COV2.S vaccine versus placebo. DNA of the CDR3: TGTGCCAGCAGCGTAGACTTGGGTCGGGGCTATGGCTACACCTTC. It yields the protein CASSVDLGRGYGYTF.